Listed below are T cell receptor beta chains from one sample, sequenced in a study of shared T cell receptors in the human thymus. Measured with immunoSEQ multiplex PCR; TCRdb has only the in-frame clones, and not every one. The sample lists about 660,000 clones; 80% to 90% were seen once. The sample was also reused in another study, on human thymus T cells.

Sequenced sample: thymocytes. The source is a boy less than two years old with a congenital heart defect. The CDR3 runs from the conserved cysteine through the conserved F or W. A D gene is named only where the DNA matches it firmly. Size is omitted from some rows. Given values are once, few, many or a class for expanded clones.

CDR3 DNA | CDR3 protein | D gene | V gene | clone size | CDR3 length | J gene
TGTGCCAGCAGTTACTCCACAGGGGCTGGAAACACCATATATTTT | CASSYSTGAGNTIYF | TRBD1 | TRBV6-5 | few | 15 | TRBJ1-3
TGTGCCAGCAGTCCTGTCGCTAGCTCCTATAATTCACCCCTCCACTTT | CASSPVASSYNSPLHF | NA | TRBV6-6 | few | 16 | TRBJ1-6
TGTGCCAGCAGAGACAGGGGTGTTGTCGCGGAGACCCAGTACTTC | CASRDRGVVAETQYF | TRBD1 | TRBV6-6 | NA | 15 | TRBJ2-5
TGTGCCAGCGGGACTAGCGGGTGGGTCTACGAGCAGTACTTC | CASGTSGWVYEQYF | TRBD2 | TRBV2 | NA | 14 | TRBJ2-7
TGTGCCAGCAGCGTGCGAACAGGGACAGATACGCAGTATTTT | CASSVRTGTDTQYF | NA | TRBV7-2 | NA | 14 | TRBJ2-3
TGTGCCAGCAGTTACAGGGACCCGACAGGGGCCGGGGAGCTGTTTTTT | CASSYRDPTGAGELFF | TRBD1 | TRBV6-6 | NA | 16 | TRBJ2-2
TGCGCCAGCAGCCAAGTTGCCCAGGGGCTCTATGGCTACACCTTC | CASSQVAQGLYGYTF | NA | TRBV4-1 | NA | 15 | TRBJ1-2
TGTGCCAGCTCGCGAACCGGGACAGAAAAGTCCTACGAGCAGTACTTC | CASSRTGTEKSYEQYF | TRBD1 | TRBV18 | NA | 16 | TRBJ2-7
TGTGCCAGCAGTTTACCCGACAGTCCTCTACCCAGCCAAGAGACCCAGTACTTC | CASSLPDSPLPSQETQYF | NA | TRBV7-8 | NA | 18 | TRBJ2-5
TGTGCCAGCAGTTTATGGCTAGTTAGCTATAATGAGCAGTTCTTC | CASSLWLVSYNEQFF | NA | TRBV28 | NA | 15 | TRBJ2-1
TGTGCCAGCAGCTTAGATAGAGGGCCGGGACAGGAACCCTTCCATGGCTACACCTTC | CASSLDRGPGQEPFHGYTF | TRBD1 | TRBV11-2 | NA | 19 | TRBJ1-2
TGTGCCAGCAGCTCTAGCGAGATTTACACAGATACGCAGTATTTT | CASSSSEIYTDTQYF | NA | TRBV7-9 | NA | 15 | TRBJ2-3